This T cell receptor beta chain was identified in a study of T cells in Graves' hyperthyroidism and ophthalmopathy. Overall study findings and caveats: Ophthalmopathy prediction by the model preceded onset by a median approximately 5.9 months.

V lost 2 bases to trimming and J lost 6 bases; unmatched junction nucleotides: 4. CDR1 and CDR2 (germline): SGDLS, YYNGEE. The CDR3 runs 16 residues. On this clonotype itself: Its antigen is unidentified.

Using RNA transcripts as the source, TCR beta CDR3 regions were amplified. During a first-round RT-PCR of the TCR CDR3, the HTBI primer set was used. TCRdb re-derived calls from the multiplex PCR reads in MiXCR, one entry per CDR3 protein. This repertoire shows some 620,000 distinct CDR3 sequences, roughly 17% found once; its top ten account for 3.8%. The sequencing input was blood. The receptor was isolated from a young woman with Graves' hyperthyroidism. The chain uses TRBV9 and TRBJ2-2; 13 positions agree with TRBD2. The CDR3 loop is CASSVTSGRVSGELFF. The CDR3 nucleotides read TGTGCCAGCAGCGTCACTAGCGGGAGGGTCTCCGGGGAGCTGTTTTTT.